This T cell receptor beta chain was sequenced during a study of control samples from healthy donors and cancer patients. The data were produced by immunoSEQ multiplex PCR, yet TCRdb's version contains in-frame clones alone and is incomplete. This table has approximately 150,000 clones, 88% appearing once. V was shortened by 1 base and J by 3 bases, with 7 bases between the two germline ends. The germline V gene has CDR1 LGHNA and CDR2 YSLEER. The CDR3 is 13 amino acids. The chain couples TRBV4-3 to TRBJ2-7; D not resolved. Sequenced sample: blood. The sequence derives from a man aged 18 to 30 in good health. CDR3 sequence (DNA): TGCGCCAGCAGCCAAGCGGCCGGCTACGAGCAGTACTTC. Its protein product is CASSQAAGYEQYF.